The 32 T cell receptor beta chains below all came from one sample that was sequenced in a study of blood T cells in healthy people across ages (dated by TCRdb to the mid-2010s). The library was obtained by 5' RACE. For sequencing, an Illumina HiSeq 2500 was employed. A second PCR of roughly 6 to 12 cycles was performed with a sample-barcoded 5' primer and a J-beta primer mix. TCRdb ran its own pipeline on the public reads, namely fastp trimming at Q25 and MiXCR clone calling, and kept in-frame beta chains. Each CDR3 protein gets just one entry, which takes the most common genes and DNA from the rows behind it. A total of roughly 1,700,000 distinct CDR3 sequences appear in this sample, 28% of them only once. Of the sample, 7.7% is held by the ten largest clones. Sequenced material: blood. The origin of the receptors is a woman younger than 45 in good health.

This clonotype occurred a few times. A much larger clonotype is one base distant, so this may be a read error. The chain has TRBV4-3 and TRBJ2-3, with a possible D match to TRBD2 (5 bases). Germline V gene data show CDR1 as LGHNA and CDR2 as YSLEER. The CDR3 extends over 15 amino acids. The V and J ends lost 0 bases and 1 base respectively, with 8 bases between them. This CDR3 reads CASSQEGSCTDTQYF. The CDR3 region has the DNA TGCGCCAGCAGCCAAGAAGGGAGCTGCACAGATACGCAGTATTTT.

J is TRBJ2-3 and V is TRBV28; TRBD1 matches at 8 bases. Germline values: CDR1 MDHEN, CDR2 SYDVKM. Losses at the gene ends were 6 bases for V and 3 bases for J; bases not matched to a gene: 14. CDR3 length: 17 amino acids. CDR3 in DNA: TGTGCCAGCAGATCTCCGGGGACAGGTCTATGGACAGATACGCAGTATTTT. It codes for CASRSPGTGLWTDTQYF.

This clonotype was recorded at least ten times. The gene calls are TRBV5-1 and TRBJ2-5; D remains ambiguous. The CDR3 spans 12 residues. V dropped 6 bases and J dropped 1 base, with 7 bases sitting between them. Germline-derived CDR1 and CDR2 are SGHRS and YFSETQ. The CDR3: CASTLGQETQYF. CDR3 nucleotides: TGCGCCAGCACCTTAGGCCAAGAGACCCAGTACTTC.

CDR3 residues: CASVSRPGDFYEQYF. CDR3 DNA: TGCGCCAGCGTCTCCCGCCCAGGGGACTTCTACGAGCAGTACTTC. V usage is TRBV5-1 and J usage is TRBJ2-7; either TRBD1 or TRBD2 may fit D (6 bases each). The CDR3 covers 15 residues. V lost 7 bases, J lost 3 bases, and 20 bases lay in between. Germline loops: CDR1 SGHRS, CDR2 YFSETQ.

The rearrangement links TRBV2 to TRBJ2-1; D remains unclear. Trimming left V 2 bases short and J 6 bases short, with 11 bases between. The CDR3 is made up of 14 amino acids. CDR1 is SNHLY, CDR2 FYNNEI, per germline. The chain's CDR3 is CASSERVVGNEQFF. The CDR3 bases are TGTGCCAGCAGTGAAAGGGTAGTCGGCAATGAGCAGTTCTTC.

About this clonotype itself: This may stem from a read error, because a much larger clone lies one nucleotide away. The chain uses TRBV7-9 and TRBJ1-2; 8 positions match TRBD1. Germline V gives CDR1 SEHNR, CDR2 FQNEAQ (reference sequence). The CDR3 covers 14 residues. V lost 4 bases to trimming and J lost 6 bases; unmatched junction nucleotides: 7. Written as DNA, the CDR3 is TGTGCCAGCAGCTCAGGGGGCGAACGACATGGCTACACCTTC. Protein product: CASSSGGERHGYTF.

The chain has TRBV29-1 and TRBJ2-5, with 8 bases aligning to TRBD1. Judging by the DNA end, TRBJ2-7 fits better; the J call may be wrong. The germline gives CDR1 SQVTM, CDR2 ANQGSEA. The CDR3 is 13 residues long. CDR3 amino acids: CSVAGQDPYEQYF. The DNA for the CDR3 is TGCAGCGTTGCGGGACAGGACCCCTACGAGCAGTACTTC.

The table lists this clonotype with a few counts. V and J are TRBV20-1 and TRBJ2-1; 8 positions match TRBD1. The CDR3 is 14 amino acids. Germline V lookup: CDR1 DFQATT, CDR2 SNEGSKA (reference sequence). Germline trimming cut 2 bases from V and 2 bases from J; bases unmatched to any gene: 2. The CDR3 DNA reads as TGCAGTGCTAGATCAGGGGGCACCTACAATGAGCAGTTCTTC. Its translation: CSARSGGTYNEQFF.

The chain combines TRBV5-5 with TRBJ2-5; TRBD2 matches 7 bases. The CDR3 is 14 amino acids. After removal of 4 bases from V and 4 bases from J, the junction contained 7 bases not matched to a gene. Germline V gene lookup returns CDR1 SGHKS and CDR2 YYEKEE (reference sequence). The CDR3 nucleotides are TGTGCCAGCAGCGGAAGTGCTAGCGGAGAGACCCAGTACTTC. Translated, it gives CASSGSASGETQYF.

This clonotype appeared many times. V and J are TRBV18 and TRBJ2-1; 10 bases fit TRBD2. Trimming at V came to 3 bases and at J to 8 bases, leaving 10 bases not matched to a gene. Germline V gene lookup returns CDR1 KGHSH and CDR2 LQKENI. The CDR3 has 16 residues. CDR3 residues: CASSPSSGGAVDEQFF. The CDR3 DNA reads as TGTGCCAGCTCACCGAGCAGCGGGGGGGCCGTCGATGAGCAGTTCTTC.

This clonotype was found a few times. The junction departs from germline at one end; a sequencing error may be responsible. The rearrangement joins TRBV3-1 to TRBJ2-5, with unresolved D. From germline, CDR1 is LGHDT and CDR2 YNNKEL (reference sequence). This CDR3 spans 13 amino acids. The CDR3 here is CAGSTIRRETQYF. In nucleotides, the CDR3 is TGTGCCGGCAGCACGATACGTCGGGAGACCCAGTACTTC.

This clonotype was counted only a few times. V and J are TRBV1 and TRBJ2-3. TRBV1 corresponds to a pseudogene. The CDR3 runs to 13 residues. CDR3 protein: CTSSQGNTYTQYF. In nucleotides, the CDR3 is TGCACCAGCAGCCAAGGGAACACATATACGCAGTATTTT.

This rearrangement joins TRBV2 to TRBJ2-3, with no clear D. CDR1 is SNHLY and CDR2 is FYNNEI in the germline V gene. Trimming took off 5 bases at V and 6 bases at J, with 15 bases between the two ends. The CDR3 loop spans 14 amino acids. The DNA for the CDR3 is TGTGCCAGCAGTTGGAGTATGGGTAGGGATACGCAGTATTTT. Amino acids: CASSWSMGRDTQYF.

This rearrangement joins TRBV9 to TRBJ2-7; no clear D gene. Germline-derived CDR1 and CDR2 are SGDLS and YYNGEE. There are 12 residues in the CDR3. Between the trimmed V and J ends, which lost 0 bases and 9 bases, there was a span of 10 bases. The CDR3 DNA reads as TGTGCCAGCAGCGTAGGAGATGCAGGGCAGTACTTC. Encoded protein: CASSVGDAGQYF.

V usage is TRBV12-3 or TRBV12-4 and J usage is TRBJ2-5; D may be TRBD1 (5 bases). The CDR3 sequence is 15 residues long. The V end was cut by 5 bases, the J end by 4 bases, with 17 bases between. The CDR3 region has the DNA TGTGCCAGCAGTCCCCTCAGGGCGCCTGGAGAGACCCAGTACTTC. It encodes CASSPLRAPGETQYF.

The chain links TRBV20-1 to TRBJ2-3; a possible D gene is TRBD2 (5 bases). The CDR3 spans 14 residues. Germline CDR1 DFQATT, CDR2 SNEGSKA (reference sequence). V was pared by 3 bases and J by 0 bases, with 10 bases between. The CDR3 coding sequence is TGCAGTGCTAGCATAGCGTCTAGCACAGATACGCAGTATTTT. Residues: CSASIASSTDTQYF.

J is TRBJ1-2 and V is TRBV12-3 or TRBV12-4; D gene unclear. This CDR3 comprises 13 residues. The germline V and J ends were trimmed by 5 bases and 8 bases, with 15 bases remaining between them. This CDR3 reads CASSPNGPGGYTF. CDR3 nucleotide sequence: TGTGCCAGCAGTCCAAACGGTCCGGGGGGCTACACCTTC.

The chain uses TRBV2 and TRBJ2-7; D call uncertain. The J call may be wrong; the DNA end is better matched by TRBJ2-5. The germline V gene has CDR1 SNHLY and CDR2 FYNNEI. There are 12 residues in the CDR3. This CDR3 reads CASSVFGETQYF. In DNA form, the CDR3 reads TGTGCCAGCTCGGTGTTTGGGGAGACCCAGTACTTC.

This clonotype came up a few times. The V gene is TRBV5-1, the J gene TRBJ2-5; TRBD2 is a possible D gene (6 bases). This CDR3 has 17 amino acids. CDR1 and CDR2 (germline): SGHRS, YFSETQ. V was pared by 4 bases and J by 0 bases, with 19 bases between. The chain's CDR3 is CASSPLKRLADQETQYF. In nucleotides, the CDR3 is TGCGCCAGCAGCCCGCTTAAGAGGTTAGCGGACCAAGAGACCCAGTACTTC.

This clonotype came up a few times. The chain is built from TRBV5-1 and TRBJ1-1, with a possible D match to TRBD1 (5 bases). The CDR3 runs to 14 residues. The V end lost 0 bases, the J end lost 8 bases, and 14 bases lay between the germline ends. From germline, CDR1 is SGHRS and CDR2 YFSETQ. CDR3 coding DNA: TGCGCCAGCAGCTTGGATGACACAGGAGCGGAAGCTTTCTTT. Its protein product is CASSLDDTGAEAFF.

V is TRBV11-2 and J is TRBJ2-6; no definite D call. CDR1 is SGHAT and CDR2 is FQNNGV in the germline V gene. V lost 8 bases to trimming and J lost 0 bases, with 11 bases between them. The CDR3 extends over 15 amino acids. CDR3 sequence: CASGWTDSGANVLTF. Written as DNA, the CDR3 is TGTGCCAGCGGATGGACCGACTCTGGGGCCAACGTCCTGACTTTC.

This clonotype has more than one count but fewer than ten. The gene calls are TRBV6-6 and TRBJ1-2; D remains unclear. Germline CDR1 MNHNY, CDR2 SVGAGI (reference sequence). This CDR3 comprises 13 residues. Trimming left V 7 bases short and J 2 bases short, with 11 bases between. The CDR3 reads CASNQRANYGYTF. CDR3 nucleotide sequence: TGTGCCAGCAATCAAAGGGCCAACTATGGCTACACCTTC.

The sample holds a few counts of this clonotype. The chain couples TRBV30 to TRBJ2-7; TRBD2 is a possible D gene (5 bases). V lost 2 bases and J lost 4, with 12 bases in between. The CDR3 is made up of 13 amino acids. Germline values: CDR1 GTSNPN, CDR2 SVGIG (reference sequence). Here the CDR3 DNA reads TGTGCCTGGAGTCTAGGTGGGAGATACGAGCAGTACTTC. Protein product: CAWSLGGRYEQYF.

J is TRBJ2-5 and V is TRBV28; tentative D call: TRBD2 (6 bases). Germline V CDR1 and CDR2: MDHEN, SYDVKM. This CDR3 spans 12 amino acids. With 1 base removed from V and 9 bases from J, the gap between germline ends came to 9 bases. CDR3 loop: CASSLSRRAQYF. In nucleotides, the CDR3 is TGTGCCAGCAGTTTATCCAGGAGGGCCCAGTACTTC.

The chain employs TRBV6-2 or TRBV6-3 and TRBJ1-2; no clear D. The germline V and J ends were trimmed by 8 bases and 6 bases, with 16 bases remaining between them. The CDR3 extends over 13 amino acids. Per germline, CDR1 MNHEY and CDR2 SVGEGT. The chain's CDR3 is CASRADVVDGYTF. CDR3 sequence (DNA): TGTGCCAGCCGAGCTGACGTTGTAGATGGCTACACCTTC.

V gene TRBV7-9 combines with J gene TRBJ1-2; D may be TRBD1 (5 bases). The CDR3 length is 14 residues. Germline V CDR1 and CDR2: SEHNR, FQNEAQ (reference sequence). Trimming took off 7 bases at V and 8 bases at J, with 20 bases between the two ends. CDR3 nucleotides: TGTGCCAGCACACTCCTCTCCGAGGGGAGGGGCTACACCTTC. Translation gives CASTLLSEGRGYTF. The entire variable domain, with the rest obtained from reference TRBV7-9 and TRBJ1-2, is as follows: DTGVSQNPRHKITKRGQNVTFRCDPISEHNRLYWYRQTLGQGPEFLTYFQNEAQLEKSRLLSDRFSAERPKGSFSTLEIQRTEQGDSAMYLCASTLLSEGRGYTFGSGTRLTVV.

The chain uses TRBV5-6 and TRBJ2-3, with 9 bases identical to TRBD1. Germline V gene sequence: CDR1 SGHDT, CDR2 YYEEEE. The CDR3 spans 14 residues. Germline trimming cut 4 bases from V and 5 bases from J; bases unmatched to any gene: 5. The CDR3 DNA is TGTGCCAGCAGCCTACAGGGGGCGAGAGATACGCAGTATTTT. It translates to CASSLQGARDTQYF.

This clonotype was observed a few times. The V call is TRBV7-2, the J call TRBJ1-3; D remains ambiguous. In germline, CDR1 is SGHTA, CDR2 FQGNSA. This CDR3 spans 15 amino acids. V lost 0 bases, J lost 6 bases, and 12 bases lay in between. This CDR3 is CASSLAMARQNTIYF. CDR3 bases: TGTGCCAGCAGCTTAGCTATGGCCCGGCAAAACACCATATATTTT. Together with reference TRBV7-2 and TRBJ1-3, the CDR3 gives the full variable domain: GAGVSQSPSNKVTEKGKDVELRCDPISGHTALYWYRQSLGQGLEFLIYFQGNSAPDKSGLPSDRFSAERTGGSVSTLTIQRTQQEDSAVYLCASSLAMARQNTIYFGEGSWLTVV.

The V and J genes are TRBV4-1 and TRBJ1-5, with D possibly TRBD1 on 6 matching bases. From germline, CDR1 is MGHRA and CDR2 YSYEKL. The CDR3 is 17 residues long. V shed 3 bases and J shed 3 bases, with 18 bases lying between them. CDR3 amino acids: CASSHPEGGYNNQPQHF. DNA of the CDR3: TGCGCCAGCAGCCACCCGGAGGGGGGCTACAACAATCAGCCCCAGCATTTT.

In the case of this clonotype: Its ends do not fully match the called genes, so a read error is possible. V is TRBV12-3 or TRBV12-4 and J is TRBJ1-6, with TRBD1 as a possible D gene (5 bases). The CDR3 runs 13 residues. The CDR3 reads CTSSQGATSPLHF. As DNA, the CDR3 is TGTACCAGCAGCCAGGGAGCAACTTCACCCCTCCACTTT.

V usage is TRBV12-3 or TRBV12-4 and J usage is TRBJ2-5; weak D call: TRBD2 (6 bases). The CDR3 runs to 15 residues. V was clipped by 3 bases and J by 11 bases, with 22 bases between them. The CDR3 sequence is CASSLDGLTYNEQYF. CDR3 coding DNA: TGTGCCAGCAGTTTGGACGGACTAACCTACAATGAGCAGTACTTC.

The CDR3 DNA is TGTGCCAGCAGGGCTAGCGGGGGGACAGATACGCAGTATTTT. Protein: CASRASGGTDTQYF. This chain joins TRBV12-3 or TRBV12-4 and TRBJ2-3; 11 nucleotides match TRBD2. V was pared by 6 bases and J by 3 bases, with 2 bases of the junction left unmatched. The length of the CDR3 is 14 residues.